The clone carrying this T cell receptor (beta chain) was detected only once. The antigen is undetermined. The data are from a study of CD8 T cells in ankylosing spondylitis. This CDR3 has 15 residues. Trimming cost V 0 bases and J 0 bases, with 7 bases left between them. Germline CDR1 reads SGHRS; CDR2 reads YFSETQ. Study outcomes and limitations: Both synovial fluid and blood in reactive arthritis had previously been reported to carry some motif variants.

Via MiXCR, TCRdb re-called the 5' RACE reads, giving one row per CDR3 protein. Among about 350,000 distinct CDR3 sequences, roughly 20% were seen once, and the ten largest hold about an eighth. The gene calls are TRBV5-1 and TRBJ2-4; unclear D gene. This receptor was obtained from a male donor with ankylosing spondylitis or in good health (not recorded which). What was sequenced was blood, either unsorted or a sorted T cell fraction (not recorded which). Here the CDR3 reads CASSLGGTAKNIQYF. The CDR3 nucleotides read TGCGCCAGCAGCTTGGGTGGTACAGCCAAAAACATTCAGTACTTC.